This T cell receptor (beta chain) was documented in a study of T cell repertoires in cytomegalovirus infection. Across the study: Public signatures in TCR beta pointed to CMV infection and matching HLA type. General observations from the study: Accumulated public TCR beta family frequency recognized individuals carrying CMV together with the relevant HLA. HLA-C-restricted CMV-specific TCR beta clonotypes were dominant in the ex vivo response.

TCRdb reprocessed the reads via MiXCR and lists one record per CDR3 protein. The sample consists of about 140,000 distinct CDR3 sequences, 5.5% to 8% of them appearing once. Trimming took 6 bases from V and 4 from J; bases not matched to a gene: 8. From germline, CDR1 is SGHTA and CDR2 FQGNSA. CDR3 size: 16 residues. This clonotype was recorded many times. Its antigen is not known. The TCR comes from a human donor in good health (CMV status not recorded). Some clones in this sample may be carry-over from other donors' samples. This rearrangement joins TRBV7-2 to TRBJ2-3, with TRBD2 matching 12 bases. The sequenced sample consisted of PBMCs. The CDR3 loop is CASRRPGLAGPDTQYF. The CDR3 DNA reads as TGTGCCAGCAGACGACCCGGACTAGCGGGGCCAGATACGCAGTATTTT.